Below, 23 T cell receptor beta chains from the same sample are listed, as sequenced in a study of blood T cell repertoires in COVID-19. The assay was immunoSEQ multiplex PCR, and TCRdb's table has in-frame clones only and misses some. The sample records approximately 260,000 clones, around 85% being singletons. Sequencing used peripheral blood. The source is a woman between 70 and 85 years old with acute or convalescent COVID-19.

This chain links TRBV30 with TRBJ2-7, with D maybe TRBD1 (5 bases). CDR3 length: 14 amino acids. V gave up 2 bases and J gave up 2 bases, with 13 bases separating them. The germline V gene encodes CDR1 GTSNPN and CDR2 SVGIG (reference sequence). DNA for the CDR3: TGTGCCTGGAGTAGGGGTTTCACAACCTACGAGCAGTACTTC. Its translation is CAWSRGFTTYEQYF.

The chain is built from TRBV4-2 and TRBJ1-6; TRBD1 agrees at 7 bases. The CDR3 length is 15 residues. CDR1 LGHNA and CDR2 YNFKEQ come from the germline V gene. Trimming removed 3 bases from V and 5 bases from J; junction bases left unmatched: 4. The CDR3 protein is CASSQSGGNNSPLHF. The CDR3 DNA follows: TGTGCCAGCAGCCAGTCAGGGGGTAATAATTCACCCCTCCACTTT.

The CDR3 region is CATLGGSTGGYTF. As DNA, the CDR3 is TGTGCCACCCTAGGGGGATCGACGGGAGGCTACACCTTC. The chain is built from TRBV18 and TRBJ1-2; TRBD1 might be the D (6 bases). In germline, CDR1 is KGHSH, CDR2 LQKENI. Deletions cut 10 bases from V and 8 bases from J, with 20 bases between. This CDR3 is 13 amino acids long.

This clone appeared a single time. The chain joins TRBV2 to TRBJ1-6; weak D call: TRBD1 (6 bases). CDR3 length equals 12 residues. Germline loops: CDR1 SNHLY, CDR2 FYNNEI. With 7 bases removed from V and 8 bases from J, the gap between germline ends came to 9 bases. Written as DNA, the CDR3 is TGTGCCAGCAAGGACAGCTATTCACCCCTCCACTTT. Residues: CASKDSYSPLHF.

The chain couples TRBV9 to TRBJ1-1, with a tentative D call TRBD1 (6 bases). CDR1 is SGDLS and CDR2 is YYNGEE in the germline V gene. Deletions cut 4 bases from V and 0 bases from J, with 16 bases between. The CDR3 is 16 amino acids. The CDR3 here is CASSIRQDPLNTEAFF. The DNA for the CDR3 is TGTGCCAGCAGCATCCGACAGGACCCGTTGAACACTGAAGCTTTCTTT.

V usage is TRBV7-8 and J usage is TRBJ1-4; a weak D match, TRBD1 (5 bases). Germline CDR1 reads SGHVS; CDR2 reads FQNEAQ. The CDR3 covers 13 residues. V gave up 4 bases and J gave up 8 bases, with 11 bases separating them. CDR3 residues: CASSSGLVEKLFF. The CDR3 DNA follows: TGTGCCAGCAGCTCGGGACTGGTCGAAAAACTGTTTTTT.

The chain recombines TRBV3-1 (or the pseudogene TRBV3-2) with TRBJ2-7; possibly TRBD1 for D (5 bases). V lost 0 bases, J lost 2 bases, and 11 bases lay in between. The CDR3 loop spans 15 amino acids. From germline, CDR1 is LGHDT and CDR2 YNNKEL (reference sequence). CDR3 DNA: TGTGCCAGCAGCCAAGAAGACAGCGCTACCTACGAGCAGTACTTC. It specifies CASSQEDSATYEQYF.

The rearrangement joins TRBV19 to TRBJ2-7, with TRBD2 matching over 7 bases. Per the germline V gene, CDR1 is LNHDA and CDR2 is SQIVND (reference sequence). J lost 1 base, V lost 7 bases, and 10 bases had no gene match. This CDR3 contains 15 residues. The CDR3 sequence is CASNRRGVRSYEQYF. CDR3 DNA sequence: TGTGCCAGTAATAGACGGGGGGTGAGGTCCTACGAGCAGTACTTC.

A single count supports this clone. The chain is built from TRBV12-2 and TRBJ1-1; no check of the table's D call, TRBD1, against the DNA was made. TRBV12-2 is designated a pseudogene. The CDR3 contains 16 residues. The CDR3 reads CASRLHTNRENTEAFF. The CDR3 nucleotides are TGTGCAAGTCGCCTACACACGAACAGGGAGAACACTGAAGCTTTCTTT.

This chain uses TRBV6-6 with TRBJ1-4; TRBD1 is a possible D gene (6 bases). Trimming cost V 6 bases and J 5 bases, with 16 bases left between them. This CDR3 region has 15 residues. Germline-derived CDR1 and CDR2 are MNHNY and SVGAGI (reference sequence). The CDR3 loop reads CASRKQGGSNEKLFF. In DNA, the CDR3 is TGTGCCAGCAGAAAACAGGGCGGATCGAATGAAAAACTGTTTTTT.

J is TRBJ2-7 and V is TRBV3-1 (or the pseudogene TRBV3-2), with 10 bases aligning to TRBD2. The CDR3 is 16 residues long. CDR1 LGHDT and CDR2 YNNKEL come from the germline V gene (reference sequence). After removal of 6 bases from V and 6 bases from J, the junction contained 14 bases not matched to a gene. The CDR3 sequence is CASSPSISGGTSEQYF. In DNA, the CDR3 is TGTGCCAGCAGTCCGAGCATTAGCGGGGGGACGTCCGAGCAGTACTTC.

CDR3 amino acids: CASSTYRTGTYGYTF. The CDR3 coding sequence is TGTGCCAGTAGTACTTACAGGACAGGGACCTATGGCTACACCTTC. The chain links TRBV19 to TRBJ1-2; 8 nucleotides agree with TRBD1. The CDR3 is 15 residues long. V lost 4 bases, J lost 4 bases, and 8 bases stayed unmatched. Per germline, CDR1 LNHDA and CDR2 SQIVND (reference sequence).

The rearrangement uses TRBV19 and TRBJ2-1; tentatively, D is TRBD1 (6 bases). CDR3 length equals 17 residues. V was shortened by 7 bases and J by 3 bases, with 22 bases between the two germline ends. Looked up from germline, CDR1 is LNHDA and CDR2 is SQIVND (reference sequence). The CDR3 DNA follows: TGTGCCAGTACTAACATGGGGGCCCAGGCTCTCTACAATGAGCAGTTCTTC. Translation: CASTNMGAQALYNEQFF. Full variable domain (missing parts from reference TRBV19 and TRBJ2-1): DGGITQSPKYLFRKEGQNVTLSCEQNLNHDAMYWYRQDPGQGLRLIYYSQIVNDFQKGDIAEGYSVSREKKESFPLTVTSAQKNPTAFYLCASTNMGAQALYNEQFFGPGTRLTVL.

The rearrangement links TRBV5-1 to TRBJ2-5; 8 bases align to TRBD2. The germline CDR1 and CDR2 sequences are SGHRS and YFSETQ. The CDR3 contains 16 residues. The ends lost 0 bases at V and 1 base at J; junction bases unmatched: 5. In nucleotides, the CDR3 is TGCGCCAGCAGCTTGGATGCGGGGGGCCCCCAAGAGACCCAGTACTTC. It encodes CASSLDAGGPQETQYF.

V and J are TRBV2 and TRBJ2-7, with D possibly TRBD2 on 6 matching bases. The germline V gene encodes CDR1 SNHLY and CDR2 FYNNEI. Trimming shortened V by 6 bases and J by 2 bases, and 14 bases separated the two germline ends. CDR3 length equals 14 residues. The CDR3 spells CASSPPREPYEQYF. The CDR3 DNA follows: TGTGCCAGCAGCCCTCCCCGGGAGCCCTACGAGCAGTACTTC.

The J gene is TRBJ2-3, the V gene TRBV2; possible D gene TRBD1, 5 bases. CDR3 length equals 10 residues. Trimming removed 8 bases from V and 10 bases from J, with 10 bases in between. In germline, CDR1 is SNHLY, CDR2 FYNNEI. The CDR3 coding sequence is TGTGCCAGCGGGGCCGCCGCGCAGTATTTT. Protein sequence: CASGAAAQYF. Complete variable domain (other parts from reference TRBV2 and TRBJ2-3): EPEVTQTPSHQVTQMGQEVILRCVPISNHLYFYWYRQILGQKVEFLVSFYNNEISEKSEIFDDQFSVERPDGSNFTLKIRSTKLEDSAMYFCASGAAAQYFGPGTRLTVL.

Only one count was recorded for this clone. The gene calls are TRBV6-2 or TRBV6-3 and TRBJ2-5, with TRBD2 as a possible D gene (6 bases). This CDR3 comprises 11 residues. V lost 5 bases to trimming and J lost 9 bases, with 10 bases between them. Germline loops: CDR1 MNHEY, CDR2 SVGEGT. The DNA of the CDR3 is TGTGCCAGCAGTAACGGGGGTTCCCAGTACTTC. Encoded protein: CASSNGGSQYF.

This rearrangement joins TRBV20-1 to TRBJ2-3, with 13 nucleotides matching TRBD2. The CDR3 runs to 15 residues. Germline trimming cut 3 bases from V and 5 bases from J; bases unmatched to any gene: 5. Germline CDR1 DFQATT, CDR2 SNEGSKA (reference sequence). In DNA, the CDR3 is TGCAGTGCTAGTGGACTAGCGGGGGTCGGAGATACGCAGTATTTT. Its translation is CSASGLAGVGDTQYF.

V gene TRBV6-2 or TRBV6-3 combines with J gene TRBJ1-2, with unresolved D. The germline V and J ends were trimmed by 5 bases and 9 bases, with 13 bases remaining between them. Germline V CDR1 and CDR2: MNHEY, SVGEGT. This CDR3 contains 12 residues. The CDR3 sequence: CASSGRGRSYTF. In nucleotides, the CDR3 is TGTGCCAGCAGTGGGCGGGGAAGGAGCTACACCTTC.

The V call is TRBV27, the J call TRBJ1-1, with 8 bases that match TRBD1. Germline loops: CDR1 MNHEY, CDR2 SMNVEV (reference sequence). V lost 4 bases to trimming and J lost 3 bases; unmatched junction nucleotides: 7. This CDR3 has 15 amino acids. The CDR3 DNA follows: TGTGCCAGCAGTTGGAGGACAGGGATTGACACTGAAGCTTTCTTT. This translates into CASSWRTGIDTEAFF.

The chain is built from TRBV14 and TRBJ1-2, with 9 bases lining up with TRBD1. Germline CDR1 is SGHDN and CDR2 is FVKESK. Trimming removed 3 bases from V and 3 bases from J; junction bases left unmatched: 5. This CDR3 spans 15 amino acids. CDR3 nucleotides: TGTGCCAGCAGCCACCGACGGGACAGGGACTATGGCTACACCTTC. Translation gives CASSHRRDRDYGYTF.

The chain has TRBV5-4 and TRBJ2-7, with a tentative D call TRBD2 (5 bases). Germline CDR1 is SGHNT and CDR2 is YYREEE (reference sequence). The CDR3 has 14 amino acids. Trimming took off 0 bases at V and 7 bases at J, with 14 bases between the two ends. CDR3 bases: TGTGCCAGCAGCTTGGAACAGACTTCGGGGGAGCAGTACTTC. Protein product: CASSLEQTSGEQYF. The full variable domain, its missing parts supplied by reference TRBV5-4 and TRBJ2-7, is ETGVTQSPTHLIKTRGQQVTLRCSSQSGHNTVSWYQQALGQGPQFIFQYYREEENGRGNFPPRFSGLQFPNYSSELNVNALELDDSALYLCASSLEQTSGEQYFGPGTRLTVT.

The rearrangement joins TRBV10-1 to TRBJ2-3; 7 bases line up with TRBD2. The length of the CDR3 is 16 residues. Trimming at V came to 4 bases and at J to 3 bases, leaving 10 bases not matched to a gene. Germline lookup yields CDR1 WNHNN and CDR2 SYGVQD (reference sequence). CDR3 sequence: CASSGGRGVVTDTQYF. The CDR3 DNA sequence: TGCGCCAGCAGTGGGGGCCGGGGGGTGGTAACAGATACGCAGTATTTT.